The present T cell receptor beta chain was sequenced within a study of graft-versus-host responses after intestinal transplantation. Whole-study context: Recipients were given multivisceral, liver-intestinal, or isolated intestinal transplants. Among the recipients, all got anti-thymocyte globulin induction and then tacrolimus and steroids for roughly three years.

Concerning this clone: The antigen remains undetermined.

Study findings and constraints: Circulating GvH clones peaking coincided with falling HvG clones soon after transplant. Analysis identified GvH clones in recipient marrow, with some appearing first in ileum or blood.

The method was immunoSEQ multiplex PCR; TCRdb's version includes in-frame clones alone and lacks a portion of them. The sample holds around 54,000 clones, 91% seen once. This CDR3 spans 14 amino acids. V was pared by 5 bases and J by 5 bases, with 6 bases of the junction left unmatched. CDR1 and CDR2 from the germline V gene are LNHDA and SQIVND (reference sequence). The sequence came from a human patient who received an intestinal transplant, so some T cells may come from the graft donor. Sequencing used PBMCs, obtained approximately 97 weeks after intestinal transplant. This chain links TRBV19 with TRBJ2-5, with 9 bases fitting TRBD1. The CDR3: CASSDWGTGETQYF. As DNA, the CDR3 is TGTGCCAGTAGTGACTGGGGGACAGGGGAGACCCAGTACTTC.